This TCR beta chain came from a study of vaccination and CD4 T cells after COVID-19. Worth noting for this clonotype: Its antigen is currently unknown.

Cultured CD4+ T cells had their DNA profiled by the Oncomine TCR Beta short-read assay. MiXCR, run by TCRdb on the PCR reads, gives a single entry per CDR3 protein. The sample yields more than 15,000 distinct CDR3 sequences, about 54% seen once. Per the germline V gene, CDR1 is SGHTA and CDR2 is FQGNSA. The V and J ends lost 4 bases and 8 bases respectively, with 17 bases between them. The CDR3 is made up of 14 amino acids. This sample's treatment: roughly 10-day PBMC culture with coronavirus spike peptide pools or control peptides (ViraFEST assay). The dates of positive PCR tests extended from March through December 2020 and came before the US Alpha, Beta and Delta variants.

The origin of this receptor is a human donor with COVID-19. The rearrangement joins TRBV7-2 to TRBJ1-2; D not certain. The specimen comprised cultured CD4+ T cells from blood, sampled after SARS-CoV-2 vaccination. The CDR3 DNA sequence: TGTGCCAGCAGCTGGACGATCGGCACTGAGGGCTACACCTTC. This translates into CASSWTIGTEGYTF.